Listed below are T cell receptor beta chains from one sample, sequenced in a study of blood T cell repertoires in COVID-19. Measured with immunoSEQ multiplex PCR; TCRdb has only the in-frame clones, and not every one. The sample holds under 250,000 clones, about 83% seen once. The specimen sequenced was PBMCs or T cells enriched from blood (not recorded which). All receptors come from a woman between 50 and 59 years old who had been exposed to COVID-19. The CDR3 runs from the conserved cysteine through the conserved F or W. A D gene is named only where the DNA matches it firmly.

TRBV12-3/TRBV12-4	TRBJ2-1	11	NA	NA	CASSFGTGTFF
TRBV10-1	TRBJ1-1	12	TRBD1	TGCGCCAGCAGTGGACAGGGGTTTGAAGCTTTCTTT	CASSGQGFEAFF
TRBV9	TRBJ1-5	15	TRBD1	TGTGCCAGCAGCTTACAGGGGTATAGCAATCAGCCCCAGCATTTT	CASSLQGYSNQPQHF
TRBV4-3	TRBJ2-3	14	NA	TGCGCCAGCAGCCAAGCCCCCGGGTCAGATACGCAGTATTTT	CASSQAPGSDTQYF
TRBV4-1	TRBJ2-1	17	TRBD2	TGCGCCAGCAGCCAAGATCTATGGCGGGGGGCCTACAATGAGCAGTTCTTC	CASSQDLWRGAYNEQFF
TRBV5-4	TRBJ2-7	14	TRBD1	TGTGCCAGCAGCACGGGACAGAATCCCTACGAGCAGTACTTC	CASSTGQNPYEQYF
TRBV7-2	TRBJ2-7	14	TRBD2	TGTGCCAGCAGCTTACCGGGGGGGCTCTACGAGCAGTACTTC	CASSLPGGLYEQYF
TRBV9	TRBJ1-1	15	NA	TGTGCCAGCAGCGTAGTGGGCCACAGGAACACTGAAGCTTTCTTT	CASSVVGHRNTEAFF
TRBV2	TRBJ1-5	17	TRBD1	TGTGCCAGCAGTGGGGCGACAGGGGGCCTGGGCAATCAGCCCCAGCATTTT	CASSGATGGLGNQPQHF
TRBV7-9	TRBJ2-3	16	NA	TGTGCCAGCAGCCCCCCGGGACACCTTAGCACAGATACGCAGTATTTT	CASSPPGHLSTDTQYF
TRBV27	TRBJ2-2	16	NA	TGTGCCAGCAGTAACTGGGACCTGACTAGGTCCGGGGAGCTGTTTTTT	CASSNWDLTRSGELFF